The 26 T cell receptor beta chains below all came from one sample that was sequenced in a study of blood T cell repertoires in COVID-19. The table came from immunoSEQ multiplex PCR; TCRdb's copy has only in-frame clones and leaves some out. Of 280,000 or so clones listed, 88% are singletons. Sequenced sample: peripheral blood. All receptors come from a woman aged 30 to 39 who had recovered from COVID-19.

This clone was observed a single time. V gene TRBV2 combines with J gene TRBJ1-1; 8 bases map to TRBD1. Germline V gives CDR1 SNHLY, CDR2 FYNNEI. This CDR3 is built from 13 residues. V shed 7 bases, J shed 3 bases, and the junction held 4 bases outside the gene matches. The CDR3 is CASIDRGYTEAFF. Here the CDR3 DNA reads TGTGCCAGCATAGACAGGGGATACACTGAAGCTTTCTTT.

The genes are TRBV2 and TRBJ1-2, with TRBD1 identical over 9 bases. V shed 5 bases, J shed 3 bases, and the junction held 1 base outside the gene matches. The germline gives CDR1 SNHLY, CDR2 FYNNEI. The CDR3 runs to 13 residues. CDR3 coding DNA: TGTGCCAGCAGTCGGGACAGGGACTATGGCTACACCTTC. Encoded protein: CASSRDRDYGYTF. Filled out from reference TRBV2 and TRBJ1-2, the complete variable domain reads EPEVTQTPSHQVTQMGQEVILRCVPISNHLYFYWYRQILGQKVEFLVSFYNNEISEKSEIFDDQFSVERPDGSNFTLKIRSTKLEDSAMYFCASSRDRDYGYTFGSGTRLTVV.

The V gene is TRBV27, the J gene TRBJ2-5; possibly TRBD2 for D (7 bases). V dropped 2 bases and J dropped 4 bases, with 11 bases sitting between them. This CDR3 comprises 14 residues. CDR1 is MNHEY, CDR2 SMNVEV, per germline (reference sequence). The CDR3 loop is CASSLRGGVETQYF. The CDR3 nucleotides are TGTGCCAGCAGTTTAAGGGGGGGCGTAGAGACCCAGTACTTC.

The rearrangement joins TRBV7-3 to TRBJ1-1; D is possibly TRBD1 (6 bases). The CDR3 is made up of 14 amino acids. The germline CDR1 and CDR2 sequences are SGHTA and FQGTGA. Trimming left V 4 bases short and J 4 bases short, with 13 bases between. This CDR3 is CASSSMGGGTEAFF. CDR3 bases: TGTGCCAGCAGCTCCATGGGAGGGGGCACTGAAGCTTTCTTT.

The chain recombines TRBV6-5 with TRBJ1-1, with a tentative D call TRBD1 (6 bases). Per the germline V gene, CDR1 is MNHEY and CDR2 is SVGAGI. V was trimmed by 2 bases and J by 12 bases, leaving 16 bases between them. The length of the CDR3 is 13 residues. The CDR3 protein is CASSYDLNRESFF. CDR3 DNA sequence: TGTGCCAGCAGTTACGATCTCAACAGGGAGTCTTTCTTT.

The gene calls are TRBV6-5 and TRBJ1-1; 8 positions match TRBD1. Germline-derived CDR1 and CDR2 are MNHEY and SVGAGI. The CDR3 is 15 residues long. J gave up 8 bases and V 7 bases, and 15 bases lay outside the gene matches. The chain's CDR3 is CASNKIRTGSYEAFF. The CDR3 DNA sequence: TGTGCCAGCAACAAAATAAGGACAGGGTCTTACGAAGCTTTCTTT.

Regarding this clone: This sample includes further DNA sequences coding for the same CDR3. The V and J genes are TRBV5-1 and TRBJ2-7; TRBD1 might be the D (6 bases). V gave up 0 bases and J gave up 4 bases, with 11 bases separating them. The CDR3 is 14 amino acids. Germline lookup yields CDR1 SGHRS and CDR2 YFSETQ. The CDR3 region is CASSLAGARYEQYF. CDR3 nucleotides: TGCGCCAGCAGCTTGGCAGGGGCGAGATACGAGCAGTACTTC.

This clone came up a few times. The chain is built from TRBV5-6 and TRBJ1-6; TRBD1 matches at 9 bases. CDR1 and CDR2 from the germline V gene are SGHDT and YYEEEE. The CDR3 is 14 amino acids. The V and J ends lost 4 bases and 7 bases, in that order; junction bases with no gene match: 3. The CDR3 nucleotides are TGTGCCAGCAGCGGGACAGGGATCAATTCACCCCTCCACTTT. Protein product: CASSGTGINSPLHF.

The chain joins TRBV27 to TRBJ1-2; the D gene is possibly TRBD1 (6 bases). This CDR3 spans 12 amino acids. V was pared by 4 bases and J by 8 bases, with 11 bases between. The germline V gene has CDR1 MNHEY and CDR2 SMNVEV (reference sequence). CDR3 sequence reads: CASSSLRGGYTF. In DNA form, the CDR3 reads TGTGCCAGCAGTTCCCTCAGGGGAGGCTACACCTTC.

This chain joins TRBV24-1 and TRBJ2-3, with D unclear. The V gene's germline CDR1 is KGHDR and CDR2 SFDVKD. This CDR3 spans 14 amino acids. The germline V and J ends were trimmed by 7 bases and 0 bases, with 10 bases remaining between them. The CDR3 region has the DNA TGTGCCACCAGCCAATTGGCCAGCACAGATACGCAGTATTTT. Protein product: CATSQLASTDTQYF.

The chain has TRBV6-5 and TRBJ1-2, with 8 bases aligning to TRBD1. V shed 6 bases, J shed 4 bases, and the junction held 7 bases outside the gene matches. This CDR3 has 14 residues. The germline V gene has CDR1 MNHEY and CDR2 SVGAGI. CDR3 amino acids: CASRKQGEGYGYTF. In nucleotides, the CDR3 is TGTGCCAGCAGGAAACAGGGGGAAGGCTATGGCTACACCTTC.

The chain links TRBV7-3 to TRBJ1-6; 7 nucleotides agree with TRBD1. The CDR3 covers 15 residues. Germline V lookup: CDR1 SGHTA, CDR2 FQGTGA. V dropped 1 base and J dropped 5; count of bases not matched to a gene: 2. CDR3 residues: CASSLRGGNNSPLHF. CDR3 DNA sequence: TGTGCCAGCAGCTTAAGAGGGGGCAATAATTCACCCCTCCACTTT.

Here the CDR3 DNA reads TGTGCCAGCAGTGATTCACATGGGGGGGGCACAGATACGCAGTATTTT. Translation: CASSDSHGGGTDTQYF. The genes are TRBV6-1 and TRBJ2-3, with TRBD2 matching 7 bases. Germline assignment: CDR1 MNHNS and CDR2 SASEGT. The CDR3 spans 16 residues. With V trimmed by 3 bases and J by 1 base, 7 bases remained unmatched.

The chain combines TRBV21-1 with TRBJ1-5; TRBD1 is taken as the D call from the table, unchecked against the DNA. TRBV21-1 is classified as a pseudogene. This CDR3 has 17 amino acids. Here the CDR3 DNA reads TGTGCCAGCAGCAAACGACTTGACAGGGACGGCAATCAGCCCCAGCATTTT. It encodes CASSKRLDRDGNQPQHF.

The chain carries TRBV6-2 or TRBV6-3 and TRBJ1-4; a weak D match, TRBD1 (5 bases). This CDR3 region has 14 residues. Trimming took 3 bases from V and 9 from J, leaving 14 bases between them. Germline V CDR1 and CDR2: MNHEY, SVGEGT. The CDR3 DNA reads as TGTGCCAGCAGTTATTCAGGACAAAGAAAAAAACTGTTTTTT. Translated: CASSYSGQRKKLFF.

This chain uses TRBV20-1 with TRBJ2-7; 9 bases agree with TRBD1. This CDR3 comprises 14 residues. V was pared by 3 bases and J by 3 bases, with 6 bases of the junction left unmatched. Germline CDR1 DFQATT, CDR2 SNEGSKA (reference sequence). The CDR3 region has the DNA TGCAGTGCTAGTGGGGGACAGGGTAACTACGAGCAGTACTTC. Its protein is CSASGGQGNYEQYF.

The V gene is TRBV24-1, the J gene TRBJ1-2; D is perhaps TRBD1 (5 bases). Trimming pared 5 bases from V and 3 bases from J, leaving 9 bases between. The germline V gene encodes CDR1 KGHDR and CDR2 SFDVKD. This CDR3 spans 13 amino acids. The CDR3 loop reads CATSGQTDYGYTF. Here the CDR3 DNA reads TGTGCCACCAGTGGACAGACGGACTATGGCTACACCTTC.

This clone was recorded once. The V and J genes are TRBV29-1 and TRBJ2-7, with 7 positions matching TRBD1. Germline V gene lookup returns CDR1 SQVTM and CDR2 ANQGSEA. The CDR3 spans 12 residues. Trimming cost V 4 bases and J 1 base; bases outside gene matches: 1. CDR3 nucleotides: TGCAGCGTTGTGGGACAGTCCTACGAGCAGTACTTC. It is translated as CSVVGQSYEQYF.

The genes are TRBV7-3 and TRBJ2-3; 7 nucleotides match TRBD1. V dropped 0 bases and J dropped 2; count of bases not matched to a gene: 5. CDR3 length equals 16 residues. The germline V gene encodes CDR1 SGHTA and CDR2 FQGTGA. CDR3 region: CASSLTRTGPTDTQYF. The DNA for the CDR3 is TGTGCCAGCAGCTTAACTAGGACAGGTCCCACAGATACGCAGTATTTT.

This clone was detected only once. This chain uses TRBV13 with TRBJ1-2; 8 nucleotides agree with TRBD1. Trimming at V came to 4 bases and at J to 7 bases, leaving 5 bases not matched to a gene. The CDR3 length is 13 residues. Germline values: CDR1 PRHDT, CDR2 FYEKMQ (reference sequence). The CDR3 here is CASSSGDRRGYTF. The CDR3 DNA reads TGTGCCAGCAGCTCCGGGGACAGGCGTGGCTACACCTTC.

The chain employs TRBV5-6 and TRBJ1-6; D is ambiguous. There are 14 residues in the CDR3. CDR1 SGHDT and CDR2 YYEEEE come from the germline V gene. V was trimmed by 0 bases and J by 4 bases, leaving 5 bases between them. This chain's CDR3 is CASSLAGYNSPLHF. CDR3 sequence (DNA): TGTGCCAGCAGCTTGGCCGGTTATAATTCACCCCTCCACTTT.

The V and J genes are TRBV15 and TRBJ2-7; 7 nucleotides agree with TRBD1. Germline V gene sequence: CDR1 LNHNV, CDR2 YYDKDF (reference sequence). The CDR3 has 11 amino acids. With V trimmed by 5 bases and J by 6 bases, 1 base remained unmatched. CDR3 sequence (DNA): TGTGCCACCAGCCGGGACAGCGAGCAGTACTTC. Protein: CATSRDSEQYF.

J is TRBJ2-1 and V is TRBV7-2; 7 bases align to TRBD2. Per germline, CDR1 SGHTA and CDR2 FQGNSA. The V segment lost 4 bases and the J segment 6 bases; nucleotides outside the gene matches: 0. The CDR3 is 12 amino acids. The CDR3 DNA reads TGTGCCAGCAGCTGGACTAGCAATGAGCAGTTCTTC. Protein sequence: CASSWTSNEQFF.

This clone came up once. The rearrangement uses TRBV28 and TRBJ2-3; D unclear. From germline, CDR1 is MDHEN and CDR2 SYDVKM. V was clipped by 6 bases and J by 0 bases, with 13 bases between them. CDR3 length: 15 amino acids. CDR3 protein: CASRSFEASTDTQYF. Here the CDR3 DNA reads TGTGCCAGCAGGTCCTTCGAGGCTAGCACAGATACGCAGTATTTT.

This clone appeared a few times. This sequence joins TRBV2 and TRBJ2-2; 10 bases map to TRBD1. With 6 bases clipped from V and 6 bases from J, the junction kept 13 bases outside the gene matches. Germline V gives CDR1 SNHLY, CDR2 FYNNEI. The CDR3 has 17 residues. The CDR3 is CASRSWGDRGGSGELFF. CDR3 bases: TGTGCCAGCAGATCATGGGGGGACAGGGGAGGCTCCGGGGAGCTGTTTTTT.

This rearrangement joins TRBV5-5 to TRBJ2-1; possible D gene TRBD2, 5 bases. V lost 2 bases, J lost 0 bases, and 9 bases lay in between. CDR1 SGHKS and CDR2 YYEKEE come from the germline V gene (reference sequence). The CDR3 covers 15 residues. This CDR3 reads CASSFGESSYNEQFF. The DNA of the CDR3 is TGTGCCAGCAGCTTCGGGGAGAGCTCCTACAATGAGCAGTTCTTC.